The text below deals with one T cell receptor beta chain. V lost 6 bases to trimming and J lost 5 bases, with 10 bases between them. There are 11 residues in the CDR3. Germline CDR1 reads DFQATT; CDR2 reads SNEGSKA (reference sequence). This entry belongs to a study of T cell responses to AZD1222 COVID-19 vaccine. TCRdb keeps only in-frame clones here, not all; method: immunoSEQ multiplex PCR. The data hold under 150,000 clones, with more than 85% observed a single time. The material was peripheral blood, obtained on day 0 of AZD1222 vaccination. This receptor was obtained from an adult in good health. The chain combines TRBV20-1 with TRBJ2-5; a weak D match, TRBD1 (6 bases). The CDR3 sequence is CSALQGETQYF. Written as DNA, the CDR3 is TGCAGTGCCCTCCAGGGGGAGACCCAGTACTTC.